One and the same sample provided the 30 T cell receptor beta chains below, sequenced in a study of cytomegalovirus exposure and HLA in healthy donors. Sequencing was performed with immunoSEQ multiplex PCR; in TCRdb, only in-frame clones are kept and a portion is missing. In the table there are around 300,000 clones, roughly 90% of which are singletons. Sequences were obtained from PBMCs. The receptors shown here come from a man aged 30 to 39 in good health and CMV-seronegative.

This chain links TRBV6-6 with TRBJ1-1; TRBD1 matches at 9 bases. CDR1 is MNHNY and CDR2 is SVGAGI in the germline V gene (reference sequence). Germline trimming cut 6 bases from V and 3 bases from J; bases unmatched to any gene: 11. CDR3 length: 16 residues. The CDR3 bases are TGTGCCAGCAGCCCCGTGACAGGGGGTTGGGACACTGAAGCTTTCTTT. Its protein is CASSPVTGGWDTEAFF.

This chain uses TRBV30 with TRBJ2-3; D call uncertain. The length of the CDR3 is 13 residues. Germline V gene lookup returns CDR1 GTSNPN and CDR2 SVGIG (reference sequence). Trimming cost V 4 bases and J 0 bases, with 8 bases left between them. The CDR3 is CAWTITSTDTQYF. The CDR3 DNA sequence: TGTGCCTGGACAATTACTAGCACAGATACGCAGTATTTT.

The chain is built from TRBV6-5 and TRBJ2-4; D is perhaps TRBD2 (6 bases). The V gene lost 5 bases and the J gene lost 7 bases, with 15 bases spanning the gap. The CDR3 extends over 14 amino acids. CDR1 and CDR2 from the germline V gene are MNHEY and SVGAGI. The CDR3 DNA follows: TGTGCCAGCAGTCGTCTCTCCAGCGGGAACATTCAGTACTTC. Its translation: CASSRLSSGNIQYF.

The V gene is TRBV5-1, the J gene TRBJ2-3, with D possibly TRBD1 on 6 matching bases. Trimming removed 3 bases at V and 2 bases at J, with 13 bases between. Per the germline V gene, CDR1 is SGHRS and CDR2 is YFSETQ. CDR3 length: 15 amino acids. For the CDR3, the DNA is TGCGCCAGCAGCTCCTGGGGGCGGTACACAGATACGCAGTATTTT. As protein: CASSSWGRYTDTQYF.

This clone was counted between two and nine times. The V gene is TRBV23-1, the J gene TRBJ1-2; 10 bases map to TRBD1. TRBV23-1 carries the ORF label, with uncertain function. Trimming removed 4 bases from V and 6 bases from J; junction bases left unmatched: 5. The CDR3 runs to 14 residues. CDR3 residues: CASSRRQGADGYTF. DNA of the CDR3: TGCGCCAGCAGTCGGAGACAGGGGGCGGATGGCTACACCTTC.

This clone was counted a single time. The chain uses TRBV7-8 and TRBJ2-2, with a possible D match to TRBD2 (5 bases). Trimming removed 7 bases at V and 9 bases at J, with 18 bases between. The CDR3 length is 14 residues. In germline, CDR1 is SGHVS, CDR2 FQNEAQ. CDR3 loop: CASTSLTSIRELFF. CDR3 DNA sequence: TGTGCCAGCACCAGCTTAACTAGTATCCGGGAGCTGTTTTTT.

The chain employs TRBV6-5 and TRBJ1-2; 10 bases agree with TRBD1. Germline values: CDR1 MNHEY, CDR2 SVGAGI. V dropped 5 bases and J dropped 4; count of bases not matched to a gene: 4. CDR3 length: 14 amino acids. Here the CDR3 reads CASSRRTGGYGYTF. In DNA, the CDR3 is TGTGCCAGCAGTCGCAGGACAGGGGGCTATGGCTACACCTTC.

This chain uses TRBV10-1 with TRBJ2-5, with TRBD2 identical over 8 bases. The germline V gene has CDR1 WNHNN and CDR2 SYGVQD (reference sequence). V lost 3 bases to trimming and J lost 4 bases; unmatched junction nucleotides: 7. The CDR3 covers 15 residues. The CDR3 protein is CASSESGGGLETQYF. In DNA form, the CDR3 reads TGCGCCAGCAGTGAAAGTGGCGGGGGGTTAGAGACCCAGTACTTC.

The genes are TRBV30 and TRBJ2-1; D gene unclear. The germline gives CDR1 GTSNPN, CDR2 SVGIG (reference sequence). Trimming took off 0 bases at V and 4 bases at J, with 4 bases between the two ends. The CDR3 contains 12 residues. Here the CDR3 reads CAWSVRYNEQFF. The CDR3 DNA reads as TGTGCCTGGAGTGTACGGTACAATGAGCAGTTCTTC. Drawing the rest from reference TRBV30 and TRBJ2-1, the complete variable domain is SQTIHQWPATLVQPVGSPLSLECTVEGTSNPNLYWYRQAAGRGLQLLFYSVGIGQISSEVPQNLSASRPQDRQFILSSKKLLLSDSGFYLCAWSVRYNEQFFGPGTRLTVL.

CDR3 amino acids: CASSIYLGGGITDTQYF. For the CDR3, the DNA is TGTGCCAGTAGTATATACCTCGGTGGGGGGATCACAGATACGCAGTATTTT. V usage is TRBV19 and J usage is TRBJ2-3; tentative D call: TRBD2 (6 bases). Trimming removed 2 bases from V and 2 bases from J, with 17 bases in between. Germline CDR1 reads LNHDA; CDR2 reads SQIVND (reference sequence). The CDR3 loop spans 17 amino acids.

The V call is TRBV2, the J call TRBJ2-1; 7 bases agree with TRBD2. The germline gives CDR1 SNHLY, CDR2 FYNNEI. Germline trimming cut 5 bases from V and 9 bases from J; bases unmatched to any gene: 13. The CDR3 covers 15 residues. The chain's CDR3 is CASSTGSGAFGEQFF. DNA of the CDR3: TGTGCCAGCAGTACCGGAAGCGGGGCATTTGGTGAGCAGTTCTTC.

The chain combines TRBV11-2 with TRBJ2-7; 9 nucleotides align to TRBD1. Germline values: CDR1 SGHAT, CDR2 FQNNGV. V dropped 3 bases and J dropped 5; count of bases not matched to a gene: 14. There are 17 residues in the CDR3. In nucleotides, the CDR3 is TGTGCCAGCAGCTTTCCCTGGGGGGGGACAGGGACCCACGAGCAGTACTTC. Protein product: CASSFPWGGTGTHEQYF.

The V call is TRBV4-1, the J call TRBJ2-5, with 11 bases fitting TRBD2. The CDR3 is made up of 17 amino acids. Germline V gives CDR1 MGHRA, CDR2 YSYEKL. V lost 3 bases, J lost 2 bases, and 8 bases stayed unmatched. CDR3 loop: CASSQARLAGLQETQYF. CDR3 in DNA: TGCGCCAGCAGCCAGGCCCGACTAGCGGGGCTGCAAGAGACCCAGTACTTC.

This chain connects TRBV7-2 to TRBJ2-6; tentative D call: TRBD2 (5 bases). CDR1 and CDR2 from the germline V gene are SGHTA and FQGNSA. The CDR3 is 14 amino acids. Trimming cost V 4 bases and J 4 bases, with 8 bases left between them. CDR3 DNA: TGTGCCAGCAGCTCGAGGGCGGGGGCCAACGTCCTGACTTTC. Translating gives CASSSRAGANVLTF.

This clone was seen a single time. The chain uses TRBV19 and TRBJ2-4; 15 nucleotides line up with TRBD2. V lost 2 bases and J lost 4; bases outside the gene matches: 3. The germline gives CDR1 LNHDA, CDR2 SQIVND (reference sequence). CDR3 length equals 17 residues. In DNA, the CDR3 is TGTGCCAGTAGTATACTGGGACTAGCGGGGGGAAAAAACATTCAGTACTTC. Translated, it gives CASSILGLAGGKNIQYF.

The gene calls are TRBV6-5 and TRBJ2-2; TRBD1 matches at 8 bases. The V gene end was trimmed by 5 bases and the J gene end by 8 bases; junction bases not matched to a gene: 7. The CDR3 covers 14 residues. In germline, CDR1 is MNHEY, CDR2 SVGAGI. CDR3 sequence (DNA): TGTGCCAGCAGTCGACAGGGGTATTTGGGGGAGCTGTTTTTT. Its translation is CASSRQGYLGELFF.

This chain connects TRBV9 to TRBJ2-2; D perhaps matches TRBD1 (5 bases). From germline, CDR1 is SGDLS and CDR2 YYNGEE. Trimming cost V 0 bases and J 2 bases, with 8 bases left between them. The CDR3 runs to 15 residues. The CDR3 sequence: CASSVGQGNTGELFF. As DNA, the CDR3 is TGTGCCAGCAGCGTAGGCCAGGGTAACACCGGGGAGCTGTTTTTT.

In its sample, this clone was seen a few times. The rearrangement uses TRBV4-1 and TRBJ1-6, with D hard to call. This CDR3 has 17 residues. The V and J ends lost 1 base and 7 bases respectively, with 17 bases between them. Germline assignment: CDR1 MGHRA and CDR2 YSYEKL. Here the CDR3 reads CASSQGYPGERNSPLHF. The CDR3 bases are TGCGCCAGCAGCCAAGGGTACCCGGGAGAAAGGAATTCACCCCTCCACTTT.

The rearrangement links TRBV5-4 to TRBJ1-6; weak D call: TRBD1 (6 bases). The germline CDR1 and CDR2 sequences are SGHNT and YYREEE (reference sequence). The CDR3 is 14 amino acids. Trimming pared 4 bases from V and 6 bases from J, leaving 11 bases between. The CDR3 coding sequence is TGTGCCAGCAGCGAGGACAGACCTAATTCACCCCTCCACTTT. Protein sequence: CASSEDRPNSPLHF. The full variable domain, its missing parts supplied by reference TRBV5-4 and TRBJ1-6, is ETGVTQSPTHLIKTRGQQVTLRCSSQSGHNTVSWYQQALGQGPQFIFQYYREEENGRGNFPPRFSGLQFPNYSSELNVNALELDDSALYLCASSEDRPNSPLHFGNGTRLTVT.

V gene TRBV11-3 combines with J gene TRBJ2-3; 10 nucleotides match TRBD2. This CDR3 is built from 16 residues. V was clipped by 4 bases and J by 5 bases; unmatched bases: 9. The germline CDR1 and CDR2 sequences are SGHNT and YENEEA. The CDR3 sequence: CASSSRAGGNQDTQYF. The CDR3 DNA is TGTGCCAGCAGCTCCCGAGCGGGGGGGAATCAAGATACGCAGTATTTT.

The V call is TRBV7-7, the J call TRBJ2-5; 9 bases map to TRBD1. The CDR3 is made up of 14 amino acids. V dropped 3 bases and J dropped 4; count of bases not matched to a gene: 3. Germline V CDR1 and CDR2: SSHAT, FNYEAQ (reference sequence). The CDR3 loop is CASSLTGGRETQYF. CDR3 nucleotides: TGTGCCAGCAGCTTGACAGGGGGGAGAGAGACCCAGTACTTC.

The chain carries TRBV9 and TRBJ2-2; 10 bases align to TRBD1. Germline-derived CDR1 and CDR2 are SGDLS and YYNGEE. The CDR3 is 16 residues long. V shed 2 bases, J shed 4 bases, and the junction held 5 bases outside the gene matches. The DNA for the CDR3 is TGTGCCAGCAGCGTGGGGACAGGGGTTGGCACCGGGGAGCTGTTTTTT. It is translated as CASSVGTGVGTGELFF.

J is TRBJ1-1 and V is TRBV30; D call uncertain. Trimming removed 0 bases at V and 1 base at J, with 6 bases between. Germline V CDR1 and CDR2: GTSNPN, SVGIG (reference sequence). The CDR3 has 13 amino acids. The CDR3 DNA reads TGTGCCTGGAGTGTAGCAGGGAACACTGAAGCTTTCTTT. Protein sequence: CAWSVAGNTEAFF. The complete variable domain, with remaining parts taken from reference TRBV30 and TRBJ1-1, reads SQTIHQWPATLVQPVGSPLSLECTVEGTSNPNLYWYRQAAGRGLQLLFYSVGIGQISSEVPQNLSASRPQDRQFILSSKKLLLSDSGFYLCAWSVAGNTEAFFGQGTRLTVV.

The chain employs TRBV4-3 and TRBJ1-1, with 7 bases aligning to TRBD1. CDR3 size: 17 residues. In germline, CDR1 is LGHNA, CDR2 YSLEER. Trimming at V came to 1 base and at J to 0 bases, leaving 8 bases not matched to a gene. CDR3 protein: CASSQAGGDRMNTEAFF. As DNA, the CDR3 is TGCGCCAGCAGCCAAGCCGGGGGGGACAGAATGAACACTGAAGCTTTCTTT.

V and J are TRBV12-5 and TRBJ1-5; D not certain. The CDR3 runs to 15 residues. Germline loops: CDR1 LGHNT, CDR2 FRNRAP. Trimming removed 2 bases from V and 0 bases from J, with 8 bases in between. This chain's CDR3 is CASGLSMSSNQPQHF. CDR3 coding DNA: TGTGCTAGTGGTTTGAGCATGTCTAGCAATCAGCCCCAGCATTTT.

The gene calls are TRBV19 and TRBJ1-2; D might be TRBD1 (6 bases). Trimming cost V 6 bases and J 5 bases, with 13 bases left between them. The germline CDR1 and CDR2 sequences are LNHDA and SQIVND (reference sequence). The CDR3 sequence is 13 residues long. The CDR3 here is CASRGGQSYGYTF. The DNA of the CDR3 is TGTGCCAGTAGAGGAGGACAGTCGTATGGCTACACCTTC.

The chain is built from TRBV6-5 and TRBJ1-5, with TRBD1 as a possible D gene (5 bases). This CDR3 comprises 14 residues. CDR1 and CDR2 (germline): MNHEY, SVGAGI. The V end was cut by 7 bases, the J end by 4 bases, with 14 bases between. The CDR3 sequence: CASTDPGGNQPQHF. The CDR3, as DNA: TGTGCCAGCACAGACCCGGGGGGGAATCAGCCCCAGCATTTT.

This clone was observed a single time. V and J are TRBV6-1 and TRBJ1-2; no clear D. Trimming removed 7 bases from V and 4 bases from J, with 13 bases in between. Germline V CDR1 and CDR2: MNHNS, SASEGT. The CDR3 consists of 13 residues. CDR3 residues: CASILPRGYGYTF. The CDR3 DNA follows: TGTGCCAGCATCCTTCCCCGGGGCTATGGCTACACCTTC.

V usage is TRBV7-2 and J usage is TRBJ2-3; 8 bases map to TRBD2. CDR3 length: 16 residues. The germline gives CDR1 SGHTA, CDR2 FQGNSA. The ends lost 5 bases at V and 7 bases at J; junction bases unmatched: 14. In nucleotides, the CDR3 is TGTGCCAGCAGCCCCCTAAGGAGCGGGGGAGCACATACGCAGTATTTT. This sequence encodes CASSPLRSGGAHTQYF.

The rearrangement joins TRBV28 to TRBJ1-1, with D perhaps TRBD1 (6 bases). The CDR3 covers 13 residues. V was clipped by 2 bases and J by 6 bases, with 10 bases between them. The germline CDR1 and CDR2 sequences are MDHEN and SYDVKM. The CDR3 protein is CASSLLRQAEAFF. As DNA, the CDR3 is TGTGCCAGCAGTTTACTCCGACAGGCTGAAGCTTTCTTT.